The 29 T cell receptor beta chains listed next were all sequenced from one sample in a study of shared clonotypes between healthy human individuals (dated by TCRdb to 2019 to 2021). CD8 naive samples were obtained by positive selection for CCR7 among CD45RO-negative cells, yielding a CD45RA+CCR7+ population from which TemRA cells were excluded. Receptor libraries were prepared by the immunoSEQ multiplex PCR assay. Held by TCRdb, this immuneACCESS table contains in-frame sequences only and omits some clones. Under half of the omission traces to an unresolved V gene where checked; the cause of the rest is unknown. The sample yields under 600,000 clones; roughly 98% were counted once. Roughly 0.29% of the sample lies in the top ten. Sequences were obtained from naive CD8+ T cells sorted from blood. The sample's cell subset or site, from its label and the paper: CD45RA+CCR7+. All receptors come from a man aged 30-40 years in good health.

The DNA of the CDR3 is TGTGCCAGCAGCACACCGGACCGATCCTACGAGCAGTACTTC. It codes for CASSTPDRSYEQYF. This rearrangement joins TRBV7-2 to TRBJ2-7; no clear D. CDR1 SGHTA and CDR2 FQGNSA come from the germline V gene. CDR3 length: 14 residues. Trimming stripped 5 bases from V and 1 base from J, with 12 bases between. Full variable domain (missing parts from reference TRBV7-2 and TRBJ2-7): GAGVSQSPSNKVTEKGKDVELRCDPISGHTALYWYRQSLGQGLEFLIYFQGNSAPDKSGLPSDRFSAERTGGSVSTLTIQRTQQEDSAVYLCASSTPDRSYEQYFGPGTRLTVT.

In nucleotides, the CDR3 is TGTGCCAGCAGCGTAGGAGGGGGTTTGGGGTACAATGAGCAGTTCTTC. Its protein is CASSVGGGLGYNEQFF. The chain employs TRBV9 and TRBJ2-1, with D possibly TRBD1 on 6 matching bases. V dropped 0 bases and J dropped 4 bases, with 14 bases sitting between them. Germline V CDR1 and CDR2: SGDLS, YYNGEE. The CDR3 has 16 residues.

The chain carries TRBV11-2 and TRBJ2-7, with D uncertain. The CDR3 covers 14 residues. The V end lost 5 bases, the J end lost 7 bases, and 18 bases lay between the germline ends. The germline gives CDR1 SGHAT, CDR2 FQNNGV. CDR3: CASSGQYPPREQYF. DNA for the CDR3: TGTGCCAGCAGCGGGCAATACCCCCCTCGAGAGCAGTACTTC. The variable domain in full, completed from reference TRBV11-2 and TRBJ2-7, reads EAGVAQSPRYKIIEKRQSVAFWCNPISGHATLYWYQQILGQGPKLLIQFQNNGVVDDSQLPKDRFSAERLKGVDSTLKIQPAKLEDSAVYLCASSGQYPPREQYFGPGTRLTVT.

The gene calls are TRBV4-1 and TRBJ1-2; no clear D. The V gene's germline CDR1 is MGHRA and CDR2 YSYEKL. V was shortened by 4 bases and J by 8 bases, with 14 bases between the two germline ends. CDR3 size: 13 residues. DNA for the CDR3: TGCGCCAGCAGCCCGTCCTACCTCTCGGGCTACACCTTC. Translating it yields CASSPSYLSGYTF.

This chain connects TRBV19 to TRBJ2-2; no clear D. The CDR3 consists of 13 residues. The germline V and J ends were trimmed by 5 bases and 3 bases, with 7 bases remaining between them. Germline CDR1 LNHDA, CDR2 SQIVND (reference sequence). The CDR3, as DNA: TGTGCCAGTAGTGTTCCGTACACCGGGGAGCTGTTTTTT. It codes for CASSVPYTGELFF.

In DNA form, the CDR3 reads TGTGCCAGCAGTTTTCCCGGAAACAATGAGCAGTTCTTC. This sequence encodes CASSFPGNNEQFF. The rearrangement uses TRBV27 and TRBJ2-1; no firm D call. From germline, CDR1 is MNHEY and CDR2 SMNVEV (reference sequence). The CDR3 has 13 residues. V was trimmed by 3 bases and J by 5 bases, leaving 8 bases between them.

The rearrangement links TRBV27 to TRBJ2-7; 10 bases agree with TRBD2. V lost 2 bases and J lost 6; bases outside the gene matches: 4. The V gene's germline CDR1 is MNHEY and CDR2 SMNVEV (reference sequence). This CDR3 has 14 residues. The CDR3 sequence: CASSLLAGAGEQYF. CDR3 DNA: TGTGCCAGCAGTTTACTAGCGGGAGCCGGCGAGCAGTACTTC.

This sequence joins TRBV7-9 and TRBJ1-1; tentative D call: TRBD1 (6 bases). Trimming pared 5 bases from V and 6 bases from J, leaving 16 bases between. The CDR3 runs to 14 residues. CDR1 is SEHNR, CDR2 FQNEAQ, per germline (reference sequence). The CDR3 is CASSQKGGAPEAFF. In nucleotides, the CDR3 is TGTGCCAGCAGCCAAAAAGGGGGGGCTCCTGAAGCTTTCTTT.

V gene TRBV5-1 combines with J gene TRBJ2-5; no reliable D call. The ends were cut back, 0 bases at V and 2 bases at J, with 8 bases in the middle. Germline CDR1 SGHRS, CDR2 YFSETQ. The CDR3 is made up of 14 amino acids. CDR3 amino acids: CASSLGSSQETQYF. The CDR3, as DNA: TGCGCCAGCAGCTTGGGGTCTTCACAAGAGACCCAGTACTTC. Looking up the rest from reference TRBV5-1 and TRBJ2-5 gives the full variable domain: KAGVTQTPRYLIKTRGQQVTLSCSPISGHRSVSWYQQTPGQGLQFLFEYFSETQRNKGNFPGRFSGRQFSNSRSEMNVSTLELGDSALYLCASSLGSSQETQYFGPGTRLLVL.

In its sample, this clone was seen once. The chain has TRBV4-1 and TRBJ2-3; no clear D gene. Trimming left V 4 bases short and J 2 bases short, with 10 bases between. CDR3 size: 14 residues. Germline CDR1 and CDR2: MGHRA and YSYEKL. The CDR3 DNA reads TGCGCCAGCAGCCTATCTTCTTACACAGATACGCAGTATTTT. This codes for CASSLSSYTDTQYF.

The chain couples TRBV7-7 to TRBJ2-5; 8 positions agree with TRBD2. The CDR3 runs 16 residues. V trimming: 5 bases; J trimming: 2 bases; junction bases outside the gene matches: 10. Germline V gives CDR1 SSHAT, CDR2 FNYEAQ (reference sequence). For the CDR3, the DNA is TGTGCCAGCAGCACTTCCGGGACTAGGAGACAAGAGACCCAGTACTTC. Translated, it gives CASSTSGTRRQETQYF.

This CDR3 is CASSQGSGQPQHF. DNA for the CDR3: TGCGCCAGCAGCCAAGGCTCTGGTCAGCCCCAGCATTTT. The rearrangement links TRBV4-1 to TRBJ1-5; D remains ambiguous. Germline CDR1 is MGHRA and CDR2 is YSYEKL. V was clipped by 1 base and J by 6 bases, with 7 bases between them. The length of the CDR3 is 13 residues.

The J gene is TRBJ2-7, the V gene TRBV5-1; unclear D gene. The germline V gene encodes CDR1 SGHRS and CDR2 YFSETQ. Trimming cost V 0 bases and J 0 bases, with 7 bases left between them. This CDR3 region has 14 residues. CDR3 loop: CASSLEGTSYEQYF. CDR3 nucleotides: TGCGCCAGCAGCTTGGAGGGAACCTCCTACGAGCAGTACTTC.

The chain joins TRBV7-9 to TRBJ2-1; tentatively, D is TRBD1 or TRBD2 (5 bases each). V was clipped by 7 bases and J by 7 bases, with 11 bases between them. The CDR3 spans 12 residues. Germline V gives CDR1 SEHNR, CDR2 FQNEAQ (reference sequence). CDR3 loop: CASNLGVNEQFF. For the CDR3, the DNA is TGTGCCAGCAACTTGGGGGTGAATGAGCAGTTCTTC.

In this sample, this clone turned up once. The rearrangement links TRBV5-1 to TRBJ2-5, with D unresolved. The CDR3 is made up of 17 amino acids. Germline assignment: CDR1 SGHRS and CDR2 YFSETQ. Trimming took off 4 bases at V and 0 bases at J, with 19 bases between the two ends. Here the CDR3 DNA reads TGCGCCAGCAGCCCCTGGTCATCTGGGTCCTACCAAGAGACCCAGTACTTC. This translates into CASSPWSSGSYQETQYF.

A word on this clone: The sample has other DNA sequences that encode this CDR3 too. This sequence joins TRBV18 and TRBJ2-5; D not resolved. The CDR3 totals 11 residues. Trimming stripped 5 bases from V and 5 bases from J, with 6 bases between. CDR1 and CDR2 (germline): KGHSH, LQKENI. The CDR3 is CASSNEETQYF. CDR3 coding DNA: TGTGCCAGCTCAAACGAGGAGACCCAGTACTTC.

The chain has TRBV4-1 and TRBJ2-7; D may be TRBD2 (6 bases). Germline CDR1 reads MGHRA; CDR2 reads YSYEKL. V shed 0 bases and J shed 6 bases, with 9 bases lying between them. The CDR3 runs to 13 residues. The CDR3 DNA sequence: TGCGCCAGCAGCCAAGAAAGGAGGGCCGAGCAGTACTTC. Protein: CASSQERRAEQYF.

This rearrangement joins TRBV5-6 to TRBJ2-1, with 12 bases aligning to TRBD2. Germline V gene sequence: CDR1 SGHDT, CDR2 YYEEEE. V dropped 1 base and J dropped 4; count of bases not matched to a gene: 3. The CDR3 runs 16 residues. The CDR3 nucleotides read TGTGCCAGCAGCTTGTATACTAGCGGGGGGTACAATGAGCAGTTCTTC. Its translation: CASSLYTSGGYNEQFF.

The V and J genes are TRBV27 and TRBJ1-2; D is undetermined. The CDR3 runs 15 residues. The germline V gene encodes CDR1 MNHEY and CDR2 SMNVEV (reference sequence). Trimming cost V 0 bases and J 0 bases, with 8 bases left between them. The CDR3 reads CASSLSSGANYGYTF. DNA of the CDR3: TGTGCCAGCAGTTTATCTTCAGGTGCTAACTATGGCTACACCTTC.

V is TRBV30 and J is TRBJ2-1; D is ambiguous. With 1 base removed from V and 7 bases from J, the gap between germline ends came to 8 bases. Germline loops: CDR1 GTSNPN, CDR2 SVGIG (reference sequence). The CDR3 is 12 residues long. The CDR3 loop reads CAWSDRRNEQFF. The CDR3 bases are TGTGCCTGGAGTGACCGGAGAAATGAGCAGTTCTTC.

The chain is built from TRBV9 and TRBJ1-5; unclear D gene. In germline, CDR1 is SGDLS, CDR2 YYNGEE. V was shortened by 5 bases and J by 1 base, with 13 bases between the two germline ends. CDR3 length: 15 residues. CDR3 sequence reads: CASSSSVGSNQPQHF. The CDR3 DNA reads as TGTGCCAGCAGTTCAAGTGTCGGGAGCAATCAGCCCCAGCATTTT.

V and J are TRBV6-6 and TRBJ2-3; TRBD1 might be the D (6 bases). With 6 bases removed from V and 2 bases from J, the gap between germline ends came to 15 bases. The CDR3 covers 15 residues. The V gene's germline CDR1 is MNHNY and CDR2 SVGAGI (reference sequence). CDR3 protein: CASSPLGAFTDTQYF. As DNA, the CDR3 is TGTGCCAGCAGCCCACTGGGGGCTTTCACAGATACGCAGTATTTT.

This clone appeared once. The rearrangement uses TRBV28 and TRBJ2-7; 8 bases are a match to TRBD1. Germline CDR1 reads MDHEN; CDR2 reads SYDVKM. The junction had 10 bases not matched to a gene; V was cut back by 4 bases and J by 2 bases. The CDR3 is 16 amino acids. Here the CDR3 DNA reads TGTGCCAGCAGTTCGGACAGGGCCGGTTGGACCTACGAGCAGTACTTC. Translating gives CASSSDRAGWTYEQYF.

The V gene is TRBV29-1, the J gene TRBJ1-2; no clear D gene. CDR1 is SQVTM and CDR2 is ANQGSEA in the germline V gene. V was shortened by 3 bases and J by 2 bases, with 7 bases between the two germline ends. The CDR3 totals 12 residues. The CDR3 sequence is CSVDRNNYGYTF. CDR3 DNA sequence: TGCAGCGTTGACAGGAACAACTATGGCTACACCTTC.

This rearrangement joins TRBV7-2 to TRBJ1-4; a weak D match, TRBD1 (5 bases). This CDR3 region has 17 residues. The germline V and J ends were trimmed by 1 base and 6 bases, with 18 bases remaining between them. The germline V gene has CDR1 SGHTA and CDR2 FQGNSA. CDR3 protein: CASSLDSSGPRDEKLFF. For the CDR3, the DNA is TGTGCCAGCAGCTTAGATTCTTCGGGACCGCGTGATGAAAAACTGTTTTTT.

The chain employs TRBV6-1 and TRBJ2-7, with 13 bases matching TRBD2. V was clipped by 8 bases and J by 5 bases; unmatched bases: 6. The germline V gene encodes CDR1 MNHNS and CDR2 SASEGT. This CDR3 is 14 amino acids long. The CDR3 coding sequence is TGTGCCAGCCAAGGGACTAGCGGGAACCACGAGCAGTACTTC. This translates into CASQGTSGNHEQYF.

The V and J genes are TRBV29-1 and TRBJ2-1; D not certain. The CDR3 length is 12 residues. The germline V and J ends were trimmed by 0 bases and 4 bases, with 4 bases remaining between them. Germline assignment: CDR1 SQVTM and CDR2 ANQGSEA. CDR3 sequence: CSVEEVYNEQFF. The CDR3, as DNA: TGCAGCGTTGAAGAAGTATACAATGAGCAGTTCTTC.

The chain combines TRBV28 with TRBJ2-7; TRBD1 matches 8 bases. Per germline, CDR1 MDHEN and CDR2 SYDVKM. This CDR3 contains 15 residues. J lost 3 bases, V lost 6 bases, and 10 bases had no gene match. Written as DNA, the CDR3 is TGTGCCAGCAGAGACAGGGGCCGCTCCATCTACGAGCAGTACTTC. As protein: CASRDRGRSIYEQYF. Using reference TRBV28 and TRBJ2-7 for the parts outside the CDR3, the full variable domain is DVKVTQSSRYLVKRTGEKVFLECVQDMDHENMFWYRQDPGLGLRLIYFSYDVKMKEKGDIPEGYSVSREKKERFSLILESASTNQTSMYLCASRDRGRSIYEQYFGPGTRLTVT.

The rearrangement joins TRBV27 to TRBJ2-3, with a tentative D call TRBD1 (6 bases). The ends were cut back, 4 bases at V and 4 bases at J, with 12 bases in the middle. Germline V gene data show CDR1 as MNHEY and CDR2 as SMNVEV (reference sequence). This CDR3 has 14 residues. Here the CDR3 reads CASSYRTVPDTQYF. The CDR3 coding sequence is TGTGCCAGCAGTTACCGGACAGTTCCAGATACGCAGTATTTT.